Below are 3 T cell receptor beta chains sequenced from a single sample in a study of cytomegalovirus exposure and HLA in healthy donors. Primers included in the PCR were 60 Vbeta and 13 Jbeta primers. Some clones are missing from TCRdb's copy, which holds only in-frame ones; the method was immunoSEQ multiplex PCR. The data show about 170,000 clones, approximately 80% seen once. Sequencing input: PBMCs. The receptor source for this set is a woman aged 45-65 years in good health and CMV-seropositive.

This chain's CDR3 is CASSVVGLTNTEAFF. CDR3 sequence (DNA): TGTGCCAGCAGCGTAGTGGGACTGACGAACACTGAAGCTTTCTTT. The chain is built from TRBV9 and TRBJ1-1; weak D call: TRBD1 (5 bases). Per germline, CDR1 SGDLS and CDR2 YYNGEE. This CDR3 has 15 residues. Trimming left V 0 bases short and J 1 base short, with 10 bases between.

This clone was counted a single time. This chain connects TRBV6-5 to TRBJ1-2; D unresolved. Trimming pared 3 bases from V and 8 bases from J, leaving 19 bases between. The CDR3 sequence is 15 residues long. CDR1 and CDR2 from the germline V gene are MNHEY and SVGAGI. The CDR3 nucleotides read TGTGCCAGCAGTTATGAGGGCGGTACTCCCTTCGGCTACACCTTC. Encoded protein: CASSYEGGTPFGYTF.

DNA of the CDR3: TGTGCCAGCAGTACTAGTTCCTACGAGCAGTACTTC. Amino acids: CASSTSSYEQYF. This chain links TRBV25-1 with TRBJ2-7; tentative D call: TRBD2 (5 bases). The germline V gene has CDR1 MGHDK and CDR2 SYGVNS. The CDR3 runs 12 residues. V dropped 5 bases and J dropped 1 base, with 6 bases sitting between them.